The 17 T cell receptor beta chains given below trace back to one sample, sequenced in a study of T cells in Graves' hyperthyroidism and ophthalmopathy. RNA transcripts provided the source from which TCR beta CDR3 regions were amplified. First-round RT-PCR of the TCR CDR3 relied on the HTBI primer set. TCRdb used MiXCR to reprocess the multiplex PCR reads, holding one entry per CDR3 protein. The repertoire holds 40,000 to 60,000 distinct CDR3 sequences, with less than 60% as singletons. The material sequenced was blood. The receptors were gathered from a woman aged 45 to 65 with Graves' ophthalmopathy.

At least ten counts were recorded for this clonotype. The chain has TRBV5-1 and TRBJ1-1; D call uncertain. CDR1 is SGHRS and CDR2 is YFSETQ in the germline V gene. This CDR3 spans 15 amino acids. V was shortened by 5 bases and J by 0 bases, with 14 bases between the two germline ends. CDR3 loop: CASRSGYNMNTEAFF. For the CDR3, the DNA is TGCGCCAGCAGGTCTGGATACAACATGAACACTGAAGCTTTCTTT.

Worth noting for this clonotype: Compared with germline, one end of the junction differs, possibly owing to a read error. The chain links TRBV7-2 to TRBJ2-1; 12 bases are a match to TRBD2. The CDR3 extends over 12 amino acids. Germline lookup yields CDR1 SGHTA and CDR2 FQGNSA. CDR3 bases: TGTGCCAGCAGCTTCCCCGGACTAGCGGGAAACTTC. Protein sequence: CASSFPGLAGNF.

This clonotype showed up just a few times. V and J are TRBV5-6 and TRBJ2-6; D is tentatively TRBD1 or TRBD2 (5 bases each). The CDR3 runs to 14 residues. Looked up from germline, CDR1 is SGHDT and CDR2 is YYEEEE. V lost 4 bases and J lost 4, with 9 bases in between. DNA of the CDR3: TGTGCCAGCAGCATGGGACCAGGGGCCAACGTCCTGACTTTC. Translated, it gives CASSMGPGANVLTF.

By proportion, this clonotype is medium-sized. This chain connects TRBV7-2 to TRBJ1-5; 8 positions agree with TRBD1. The CDR3 is 18 residues long. CDR1 is SGHTA and CDR2 is FQGNSA in the germline V gene. Trimming removed 5 bases from V and 3 bases from J; junction bases left unmatched: 15. CDR3: CASSNLPGQDFSNQPQHF. The CDR3 DNA is TGTGCCAGCAGCAACCTTCCGGGACAGGATTTCTCCAATCAGCCCCAGCATTTT.

This clonotype was recorded only once. It may be a read error: a sequence one base away is much more abundant. The gene calls are TRBV6-5 and TRBJ2-5, with TRBD1 as a possible D gene (6 bases). This CDR3 is 15 amino acids long. Germline V lookup: CDR1 MNHEY, CDR2 SVGAGI. V shed 6 bases and J shed 5 bases, with 19 bases lying between them. The CDR3 loop is CASRGASPTMETQYF. The CDR3 region has the DNA TGTGCCAGCAGGGGGGCCTCACCAACGATGGAGACCCAGTACTTC.

This clonotype was picked up a small number of times. The chain carries TRBV2 and TRBJ2-7; 7 bases match TRBD1. This CDR3 is 12 amino acids long. From germline, CDR1 is SNHLY and CDR2 FYNNEI. After removal of 7 bases from V and 2 bases from J, the junction contained 2 bases not matched to a gene. The CDR3 coding sequence is TGTGCCAGCACTGGGACAGCCTACGAGCAGTACTTC. This translates into CASTGTAYEQYF.

This rearrangement joins TRBV6-6 to TRBJ2-3, with a weak D call TRBD2 (7 bases). The CDR3 sequence is 19 residues long. The V gene lost 0 bases and the J gene lost 0 bases, with 19 bases spanning the gap. CDR1 is MNHNY, CDR2 SVGAGI, per germline (reference sequence). CDR3 DNA sequence: TGTGCCAGCAGTTACTCGAGGGGCCTTCGGGGGGCGAGCACAGATACGCAGTATTTT. This sequence encodes CASSYSRGLRGASTDTQYF.

The chain carries TRBV5-5 and TRBJ2-4, with 9 bases that match TRBD2. This CDR3 contains 17 residues. Unmatched junction bases numbered 6, after V lost 0 bases and J lost 2 bases. The germline CDR1 and CDR2 sequences are SGHKS and YYEKEE (reference sequence). The CDR3 region has the DNA TGTGCCAGCAGCTTGGCAATAGCGGGGGCTCCCAAAAACATTCAGTACTTC. Its translation is CASSLAIAGAPKNIQYF.

Here the CDR3 DNA reads TGCGCCAGCAGCTTGTGGAGGACAGGGGCGCCTGGCTACACCTTC. It translates to CASSLWRTGAPGYTF. V is TRBV5-1 and J is TRBJ1-2; 9 positions match TRBD1. This CDR3 region has 15 residues. V gave up 1 base and J gave up 7 bases; unmatched junction bases: 8. Germline assignment: CDR1 SGHRS and CDR2 YFSETQ.

In its sample, this clonotype was seen many times. The genes are TRBV19 and TRBJ1-4; 7 bases are shared with TRBD1. The CDR3 covers 13 residues. V lost 9 bases to trimming and J lost 3 bases; unmatched junction nucleotides: 4. The germline CDR1 and CDR2 sequences are LNHDA and SQIVND (reference sequence). The CDR3 is CASGGTANEKLFF. The CDR3, as DNA: TGTGCCAGCGGGGGGACAGCTAATGAAAAACTGTTTTTT.

This clonotype was counted ten times or more. J is TRBJ1-1 and V is TRBV7-3, with D hard to call. The germline V gene has CDR1 SGHTA and CDR2 FQGTGA. Trimming left V 5 bases short and J 8 bases short, with 15 bases between. This CDR3 spans 13 amino acids. CDR3 coding DNA: TGTGCCAGCAGCCCCAATCCAGCTGGAGAAGCTTTCTTT. Its translation: CASSPNPAGEAFF.

As regards this clonotype: At one end the junction does not follow the germline gene, possibly because of a read error. V usage is TRBV7-9 and J usage is TRBJ2-1, with D possibly called TRBD1 or TRBD2 (5 bases each). CDR3 length equals 16 residues. Per the germline V gene, CDR1 is SEHNR and CDR2 is FQNEAQ (reference sequence). CDR3 residues: CASSFTEGPTYNEQSF. CDR3 nucleotides: TGCGCCAGCAGCTTTACCGAGGGACCCACCTACAATGAGCAGTCCTTC.

This clonotype was detected ten times or more. The rearrangement joins TRBV11-2 to TRBJ2-5, with 8 bases fitting TRBD2. With 1 base clipped from V and 2 bases from J, the junction kept 9 bases outside the gene matches. CDR1 and CDR2 (germline): SGHAT, FQNNGV. The CDR3 runs to 17 residues. Written as DNA, the CDR3 is TGTGCCAGCAGCTTAGCGGATCGCGGGAGGAATCAAGAGACCCAGTACTTC. It is translated as CASSLADRGRNQETQYF.

Comment on this clonotype: This clone may be a read error of a much larger clone one base away. This chain uses TRBV6-2 or TRBV6-3 with TRBJ2-7, with unresolved D. The CDR3 is 14 residues long. V dropped 6 bases and J dropped 3 bases, with 15 bases sitting between them. Germline V gene data show CDR1 as MNHEY and CDR2 as SVGEGT. In DNA, the CDR3 is TGTGCCAGCAGAAAAGGCGTTGGTATCTACGAGCAGTACTTC. Protein sequence: CASRKGVGIYEQYF.

The rearrangement joins TRBV18 to TRBJ1-1; D gene uncertain. The V gene lost 3 bases and the J gene lost 1 base, with 9 bases spanning the gap. Germline-derived CDR1 and CDR2 are KGHSH and LQKENI. The CDR3 length is 14 residues. CDR3 DNA: TGTGCCAGCTCACCTCCCGGGTCGAACACTGAAGCTTTCTTT. Protein product: CASSPPGSNTEAFF.

The chain uses TRBV29-1 and TRBJ2-7; 9 bases align to TRBD1. Germline V gene lookup returns CDR1 SQVTM and CDR2 ANQGSEA. The CDR3 length is 11 residues. The V gene end was trimmed by 5 bases and the J gene end by 5 bases; junction bases not matched to a gene: 1. CDR3 DNA sequence: TGCAGCGTTCACAGGGGGCACGAGCAGTACTTC. Its protein product is CSVHRGHEQYF.

This clonotype was picked up many times. This may be a read error, as it is one base from a much larger clone. J is TRBJ2-7 and V is TRBV20-1; 11 nucleotides agree with TRBD2. The V and J ends lost 2 bases and 10 bases, in that order; junction bases with no gene match: 7. The germline CDR1 and CDR2 sequences are DFQATT and SNEGSKA (reference sequence). This CDR3 has 13 amino acids. The CDR3 DNA is TGCAGTGCTAGACTGGGACTAGCGGCCCTTCAGTACTTC. Translating gives CSARLGLAALQYF.